This passage covers 27 T cell receptor beta chains from one sample sequenced in a study of CD4 and CD8 cells across lung adenocarcinoma regions (dated by TCRdb to 2017 to 2018). Preparation of the library involved PCR. The reads were generated on a HiSeq X Ten. In TCRdb, the public reads were trimmed at Q25 with fastp and aligned with MiXCR, with productive beta chains retained. For every CDR3 protein sequence, its rows merge into one entry that carries the most common genes and DNA. For this sample there are under 10,000 distinct CDR3 sequences; about three fifths appear just once. The top ten clones comprise under 25% of the sample. The sequenced sample was CD4+ T cells from the center of a lung tumor. What the cell subset or site label conveys for this sample: tumor center region. The receptors derive from a female donor with lung adenocarcinoma. The CD4 and CD8 labels of this study may be unreliable.

This sequence joins TRBV7-3 and TRBJ2-1; TRBD2 matches 12 bases. This CDR3 contains 15 residues. Trimming cost V 5 bases and J 7 bases; bases outside gene matches: 6. Per germline, CDR1 SGHTA and CDR2 FQGTGA. For the CDR3, the DNA is TGTGCCAGCAGCCGACTAGCGGGAGAGCGGAATGAGCAGTTCTTC. Translation: CASSRLAGERNEQFF.

J is TRBJ2-6 and V is TRBV5-1; tentative D call: TRBD1 (5 bases). CDR3 length: 17 amino acids. V was trimmed by 4 bases and J by 0 bases, leaving 14 bases between them. Germline-derived CDR1 and CDR2 are SGHRS and YFSETQ. DNA for the CDR3: TGCGCCAGCAGCAGAAAGGACACACTCTCTGGGGCCAACGTCCTGACTTTC. It codes for CASSRKDTLSGANVLTF.

Notes on this clonotype: Germline and junction disagree at one end, which may indicate a read error. This chain links TRBV6-1 with TRBJ2-2; tentatively, D is TRBD1 or TRBD2 (5 bases each). In germline, CDR1 is MNHNS, CDR2 SASEGT. The CDR3 has 14 residues. The CDR3 region has the DNA TGTGCCAGCAGAAGCGACAGCAACACCGGGGAGCAGTTCTTT. It codes for CASRSDSNTGEQFF.

The chain uses TRBV27 and TRBJ2-3, with D possibly matching TRBD1 (6 bases). V was shortened by 2 bases and J by 2 bases, with 14 bases between the two germline ends. Per germline, CDR1 MNHEY and CDR2 SMNVEV (reference sequence). This CDR3 contains 16 residues. The CDR3 sequence is CASSLIGTLLTDTQYF. The CDR3 DNA reads as TGTGCCAGCAGTTTAATCGGGACACTCCTCACAGATACGCAGTATTTT.

This clonotype is termed medium-sized. The chain recombines TRBV7-2 with TRBJ2-3; 7 bases are a match to TRBD1. The germline gives CDR1 SGHTA, CDR2 FQGNSA. V was clipped by 4 bases and J by 2 bases; unmatched bases: 6. This CDR3 has 15 amino acids. CDR3 DNA: TGTGCCAGCAGCTGGGCAGGGACAGACACAGATACGCAGTATTTT. Its protein product is CASSWAGTDTDTQYF.

This clonotype was recorded a few times. V and J are TRBV7-7 and TRBJ2-5; 10 positions match TRBD2. Germline V gene sequence: CDR1 SSHAT, CDR2 FNYEAQ (reference sequence). The V and J ends lost 5 bases and 11 bases, in that order; junction bases with no gene match: 14. CDR3 length: 15 residues. The CDR3 spells CASSQGLAAYNEQYF. CDR3 sequence (DNA): TGTGCCAGCAGCCAAGGACTAGCGGCCTACAATGAGCAGTACTTC.

A few counts support this clonotype. The chain couples TRBV6-5 to TRBJ2-1; 10 bases agree with TRBD2. From germline, CDR1 is MNHEY and CDR2 SVGAGI. The J segment lost 7 bases and the V segment lost 4 bases, leaving 10 bases of the junction unmatched. This CDR3 spans 16 amino acids. For the CDR3, the DNA is TGTGCCAGCAGTTCCGAGCGGGGGGGTCTTGGGAATGAGCAGTTCTTC. This translates into CASSSERGGLGNEQFF.

This clonotype is deemed medium-sized. The chain employs TRBV6-1 and TRBJ1-1, with 7 positions matching TRBD1. The junction had 16 bases not matched to a gene; V was cut back by 4 bases and J by 5 bases. The CDR3 totals 17 residues. Germline CDR1 and CDR2: MNHNS and SASEGT. CDR3 amino acids: CASSGAQGLGGLTEAFF. In DNA, the CDR3 is TGTGCCAGCAGTGGGGCACAGGGGCTGGGGGGTCTAACTGAAGCTTTCTTT.

At least ten counts were recorded for this clonotype. The V gene is TRBV6-5, the J gene TRBJ2-1; 8 nucleotides align to TRBD1. The V and J ends lost 2 bases and 4 bases, in that order; junction bases with no gene match: 16. CDR1 and CDR2 from the germline V gene are MNHEY and SVGAGI. The CDR3 is 19 residues long. CDR3 loop: CASSYHRGSSKGNYNEQFF. CDR3 nucleotides: TGTGCCAGCAGTTACCACAGGGGGAGTTCAAAGGGGAATTACAATGAGCAGTTCTTC.

The rearrangement uses TRBV27 and TRBJ2-5; D may match TRBD1 or TRBD2 (6 bases each). The CDR3 runs 15 residues. CDR1 is MNHEY and CDR2 is SMNVEV in the germline V gene (reference sequence). Between the trimmed V and J ends, which lost 9 bases and 8 bases, there was a span of 25 bases. CDR3 coding DNA: TGTGCCAGGGGGCACGGGGGCGGGGACGGAGACACCCAGTACTTC. The encoded protein is CARGHGGGDGDTQYF.

The chain has TRBV4-1 and TRBJ2-1, with D uncertain. CDR3 length: 15 amino acids. The V end lost 1 base, the J end lost 11 bases, and 18 bases lay between the germline ends. The germline V gene encodes CDR1 MGHRA and CDR2 YSYEKL. In DNA form, the CDR3 reads TGCGCCAGCAGCCAAGTAGCTGGAGAGAAAGATAAGCAGTTCTTC. Protein sequence: CASSQVAGEKDKQFF.

CDR3 residues: CAISALGHQQFF. The CDR3 DNA reads as TGTGCCATCAGCGCCCTGGGACATCAGCAGTTCTTC. This chain uses TRBV10-3 with TRBJ2-1; maybe TRBD1 (6 bases). Germline V gene data show CDR1 as ENHRY and CDR2 as SYGVKD. CDR3 length equals 12 residues. The ends were cut back, 6 bases at V and 11 bases at J, with 14 bases in the middle.

The rearrangement uses TRBV6-1 and TRBJ2-1, with D possibly being TRBD2 (5 bases). The end of the DNA fits TRBJ2-7 better, so the J call may be wrong. The length of the CDR3 is 15 residues. The germline CDR1 and CDR2 sequences are MNHNS and SASEGT. CDR3 sequence (DNA): TGTGCCAGCAGTGAAGGCGGGCAGGAATACTACGAGCAGTACTTC. Amino acid sequence: CASSEGGQEYYEQYF.

As concerns this clonotype: This clone may be a read error of a much larger clone one base away. This is likely a read error, given that the CDR3 carries no conserved phenylalanine or tryptophan at its end. This chain connects TRBV27 to TRBJ1-2, with 7 bases lining up with TRBD1. Trimming cost V 4 bases and J 8 bases; bases outside gene matches: 10. This CDR3 is 14 amino acids long. The germline CDR1 and CDR2 sequences are MNHEY and SMNVEV (reference sequence). The CDR3 region is CASSSLGGSSGYTL. CDR3 bases: TGTGCCAGCAGTTCCCTAGGGGGCTCGTCCGGCTACACCTTA.

Within the sample, this clonotype is large. The chain links TRBV6-5 to TRBJ2-2; D gene ambiguous. The germline V gene encodes CDR1 MNHEY and CDR2 SVGAGI. Trimming took 3 bases from V and 4 from J, leaving 9 bases between them. This CDR3 is 14 amino acids long. As DNA, the CDR3 is TGTGCCAGCAGTTATAACGGGCCCACCGGGGAGCTGTTTTTT. It specifies CASSYNGPTGELFF.

By share, this clonotype ranks as medium-sized. The J gene is TRBJ2-2, the V gene TRBV6-5, with D unresolved. CDR3 length equals 15 residues. The germline V and J ends were trimmed by 4 bases and 1 base, with 10 bases remaining between them. The germline CDR1 and CDR2 sequences are MNHEY and SVGAGI. In DNA, the CDR3 is TGTGCCAGCAGTTTAACGCGAATGAACACCGGGGAGCTGTTTTTT. Translation: CASSLTRMNTGELFF.

This clonotype showed up just once. Relative to the germline gene, one junction end is altered; a read error may explain this. This chain uses TRBV10-1 with TRBJ2-3; 8 nucleotides match TRBD2. The last part of the DNA fits TRBJ2-5 better; the J call may be wrong. Germline loops: CDR1 WNHNN, CDR2 SYGVQD (reference sequence). The CDR3 extends over 14 amino acids. For the CDR3, the DNA is TGCGCCAGGAGCGGGGGCCGAGCGCAAGGGACCCAGTACTTC. It translates to CARSGGRAQGTQYF.

This chain links TRBV4-1 with TRBJ2-4; 7 bases match TRBD2. CDR3 length: 15 amino acids. Germline V gene lookup returns CDR1 MGHRA and CDR2 YSYEKL. V shed 4 bases and J 13 bases; nucleotides not matched to a gene: 16. In nucleotides, the CDR3 is TGCGCCAGCAGCCCGTGCGGGGGAGCCAAAGACACGCAGTACTTC. Protein product: CASSPCGGAKDTQYF.

This clonotype was recorded many times. The V and J genes are TRBV6-5 and TRBJ2-5; possible D gene TRBD1, 6 bases. The J call may not be correct, given that the DNA end is closer to TRBJ2-7. CDR3 size: 13 residues. Looked up from germline, CDR1 is MNHEY and CDR2 is SVGAGI. In DNA form, the CDR3 reads TGTGCCAGCAGTTACTCGACAGGTTACGAGCAGTACTTC. Translated: CASSYSTGYEQYF.

This clonotype was counted once. The rearrangement joins TRBV6-5 to TRBJ2-3, with 8 bases that match TRBD2. Germline CDR1 MNHEY, CDR2 SVGAGI. The V and J ends lost 0 bases and 4 bases, in that order; junction bases with no gene match: 0. The CDR3 runs to 14 residues. CDR3 nucleotides: TGTGCCAGCAGTTACTCAGCGGGAGCAGATACGCAGTATTTT. Its protein is CASSYSAGADTQYF.

Worth noting for this clonotype: One end of the junction is discordant with germline, which a read error may explain. This chain uses TRBV27 with TRBJ2-5; D not resolved. The CDR3 spans 15 residues. Per the germline V gene, CDR1 is MNHEY and CDR2 is SMNVEV (reference sequence). CDR3 bases: TGTGCCAGCAATGACCTCCCTTTGGAGCCAAATACCCAGTATTTC. Translated: CASNDLPLEPNTQYF.

This clonotype has only a few counts. The chain joins TRBV6-5 to TRBJ2-1; D gene ambiguous. Germline CDR1 MNHEY, CDR2 SVGAGI. CDR3 length: 13 residues. The germline V and J ends were trimmed by 0 bases and 6 bases, with 6 bases remaining between them. The CDR3 DNA follows: TGTGCCAGCAGTTACTCGATGTCCAATGAGCAGTTCTTC. Amino acids: CASSYSMSNEQFF.

This sequence joins TRBV6-1 and TRBJ2-5, with no clear D. The germline V gene encodes CDR1 MNHNS and CDR2 SASEGT. V was clipped by 6 bases and J by 0 bases, with 11 bases between them. This CDR3 has 14 amino acids. The CDR3 region is CASSTSWYQETQYF. CDR3 nucleotides: TGTGCCAGCAGCACAAGTTGGTACCAAGAGACCCAGTACTTC.

This clonotype counts as medium-sized. This chain uses TRBV6-1 with TRBJ2-5, with 9 bases fitting TRBD2. V was clipped by 1 base and J by 5 bases; unmatched bases: 8. In germline, CDR1 is MNHNS, CDR2 SASEGT. The CDR3 totals 16 residues. In DNA form, the CDR3 reads TGTGCCAGCAGTGAAGGGGCGGGAGGGGAGGTGGAGACCCAGTACTTC. It specifies CASSEGAGGEVETQYF.

The CDR3 is CASSVHTGTYEQYF. The CDR3 nucleotides read TGTGCCAGCAGTGTGCATACCGGGACCTACGAGCAGTACTTC. The V and J genes are TRBV6-1 and TRBJ2-7; TRBD2 is a possible D gene (5 bases). Germline V gene lookup returns CDR1 MNHNS and CDR2 SASEGT. CDR3 length: 14 residues. V was trimmed by 4 bases and J by 2 bases, leaving 12 bases between them.

The CDR3 nucleotides read TGTGCCAGCAGTCCGAACCCCATGGTGAGTGGTGGGACCCAGTTCTTC. It is translated as CASSPNPMVSGGTQFF. The chain couples TRBV7-6 to TRBJ2-1; either TRBD1 or TRBD2 may fit D (5 bases each). V lost 6 bases to trimming and J lost 13 bases, with 28 bases between them. CDR3 length: 16 residues. Germline V gives CDR1 SGHVS, CDR2 FNYEAQ.

This clonotype occurred many times. The rearrangement links TRBV6-1 to TRBJ2-1; 7 nucleotides line up with TRBD2. The end of the DNA is better explained by TRBJ2-7, so the J call may be wrong. From germline, CDR1 is MNHNS and CDR2 SASEGT. The CDR3 extends over 15 amino acids. This chain's CDR3 is CASSETGGGPYEQYF. The CDR3 DNA follows: TGTGCCAGCAGTGAAACCGGGGGAGGGCCCTACGAGCAGTACTTC.